One sample yielded the 11 T cell receptor beta chains listed below, sequenced in a study of cytomegalovirus exposure and HLA in healthy donors. In the PCR, 60 Vbeta and 13 Jbeta primers were used. Assay used: immunoSEQ multiplex PCR; TCRdb lists only in-frame clones, some missing. The repertoire includes over 150,000 clones, 65% to 85% of them detected once, and around 0.1% sits in the top ten. The specimen was PBMCs. Every receptor here comes from a boy aged 2 to 10 in good health and CMV-seronegative.

V and J are TRBV6-6 and TRBJ2-5, with a weak D call TRBD2 (6 bases). The V gene's germline CDR1 is MNHNY and CDR2 SVGAGI (reference sequence). This CDR3 region has 14 residues. V lost 0 bases to trimming and J lost 5 bases, with 10 bases between them. The CDR3 DNA is TGTGCCAGCAGTTACTCGACGGGGAGGGAGACCCAGTACTTC. Its protein is CASSYSTGRETQYF.

In its sample, this clone was seen once. The V call is TRBV5-1, the J call TRBJ1-2; D might be TRBD1 (6 bases). The germline V and J ends were trimmed by 0 bases and 5 bases, with 14 bases remaining between them. The germline V gene has CDR1 SGHRS and CDR2 YFSETQ. The CDR3 covers 15 residues. CDR3 protein: CASSLVVQGPYGYTF. The CDR3 DNA is TGCGCCAGCAGCTTGGTGGTACAGGGACCATATGGCTACACCTTC.

This chain links TRBV6-4 with TRBJ2-1, with 12 bases that match TRBD1. The CDR3 has 19 amino acids. Germline V CDR1 and CDR2: MRHNA, SNTAGT. The J segment lost 3 bases and the V segment lost 7 bases, leaving 16 bases of the junction unmatched. CDR3 region: CASTLLRGQGAISYNEQFF. In nucleotides, the CDR3 is TGTGCCAGCACCCTATTGCGGGGACAGGGGGCTATTAGCTACAATGAGCAGTTCTTC.

V and J are TRBV4-3 and TRBJ1-2; D possibly corresponds to TRBD1 (5 bases). CDR1 is LGHNA, CDR2 YSLEER, per germline. V was clipped by 0 bases and J by 7 bases, with 9 bases between them. The CDR3 extends over 13 amino acids. CDR3 protein: CASSQELRGGYTF. The CDR3 nucleotides read TGCGCCAGCAGCCAAGAGTTAAGGGGTGGCTACACCTTC.

This chain joins TRBV7-2 and TRBJ2-2, with 9 bases identical to TRBD2. Germline trimming cut 1 base from V and 5 bases from J; bases unmatched to any gene: 8. The CDR3 spans 17 residues. The germline gives CDR1 SGHTA, CDR2 FQGNSA. The CDR3 DNA is TGTGCCAGCAGCTTAGATTCAGCGGGGGGTAGAACCGGGGAGCTGTTTTTT. Translated: CASSLDSAGGRTGELFF.

This clone was seen a handful of times. The chain employs TRBV6-5 and TRBJ2-5; 8 nucleotides agree with TRBD2. Trimming at V came to 2 bases and at J to 5 bases, leaving 7 bases not matched to a gene. CDR1 and CDR2 from the germline V gene are MNHEY and SVGAGI. CDR3 length: 15 residues. The CDR3 is CASSYLGGAGETQYF. The CDR3 DNA reads as TGTGCCAGCAGTTACCTCGGGGGGGCCGGGGAGACCCAGTACTTC.

This clone was seen just once. V is TRBV5-6 and J is TRBJ1-5; the D gene is possibly TRBD1 (5 bases). Germline CDR1 is SGHDT and CDR2 is YYEEEE. V dropped 0 bases and J dropped 9 bases, with 10 bases sitting between them. The CDR3 length is 13 residues. The CDR3 here is CASSLGRVAPQHF. CDR3 bases: TGTGCCAGCAGCTTGGGCAGGGTGGCGCCCCAGCATTTT.

This clone was detected a few times. The V call is TRBV6-6, the J call TRBJ1-6, with unresolved D. This CDR3 contains 14 residues. The germline V gene has CDR1 MNHNY and CDR2 SVGAGI (reference sequence). V was trimmed by 2 bases and J by 4 bases, leaving 6 bases between them. The CDR3 loop is CASSYGQYNSPLHF. The CDR3 DNA reads TGTGCCAGCAGTTACGGGCAGTATAATTCACCCCTCCACTTT.

This clone has a handful of counts. The rearrangement links TRBV7-9 to TRBJ1-4, with 7 positions matching TRBD1. The CDR3 has 13 amino acids. From germline, CDR1 is SEHNR and CDR2 FQNEAQ (reference sequence). The V and J ends lost 8 bases and 4 bases, in that order; junction bases with no gene match: 4. CDR3 protein: CASGRQGNEKLFF. The CDR3 nucleotides are TGTGCCAGCGGGAGACAGGGTAATGAAAAACTGTTTTTT.

The J gene is TRBJ1-2, the V gene TRBV6-5; a possible D gene is TRBD1 (6 bases). Trimming removed 5 bases at V and 8 bases at J, with 15 bases between. Germline V lookup: CDR1 MNHEY, CDR2 SVGAGI. This CDR3 is 13 amino acids long. The chain's CDR3 is CASSLSRGKGYTF. In DNA, the CDR3 is TGTGCCAGCAGTCTAAGCAGGGGAAAAGGCTACACCTTC.

Comments on this clone: One junction end disagrees with the germline gene, perhaps due to a read error. The gene calls are TRBV5-1 and TRBJ2-1; 15 bases map to TRBD2. The germline CDR1 and CDR2 sequences are SGHRS and YFSETQ. CDR3 length: 17 residues. The CDR3 sequence is CASSRWTSGGAINEQLF. In nucleotides, the CDR3 is TGCGCCAGCAGCCGATGGACTAGCGGGGGGGCGATCAATGAGCAGCTCTTC.